The sequence of this TCR beta chain was determined in a study of cytomegalovirus exposure and HLA in healthy donors. Some clones are missing from TCRdb's copy, which holds only in-frame ones; the method was immunoSEQ multiplex PCR. The sample has roughly 59,000 clones, over 90% seen once. Germline assignment: CDR1 SGHDT and CDR2 YYEEEE. Trimming pared 2 bases from V and 4 bases from J, leaving 12 bases between. The CDR3 has 15 amino acids. This chain links TRBV5-6 with TRBJ2-2, with a tentative D call TRBD1 (5 bases). This receptor was taken from a man aged 18 to 29 in good health and CMV-seropositive. Specimen: PBMCs. CDR3 sequence: CASSFRTGRTGELFF. The CDR3 DNA reads TGTGCCAGCAGCTTTCGAACAGGTCGCACCGGGGAGCTGTTTTTT.